These T cell receptor beta chains were read from a single sample in a study of cytomegalovirus exposure and HLA in healthy donors. Sequencing used immunoSEQ multiplex PCR; TCRdb keeps in-frame clones, though not all of them. The profile shows about 200,000 clones, around nine tenths of them singletons. The specimen was PBMCs. The receptor source for this set is a woman aged 18-29 years in good health and CMV-seronegative. CDR3s include the opening cysteine and the closing phenylalanine or tryptophan. D genes are given only for firm matches. The size entry is marked missing in some rows and otherwise reads once, few, many or a size class.

cdr3_nt: TGTGCCAGCAGTGATCCGGGACAGCCGGAGGAGACCCAGTACTTC
cdr3_aa: CASSDPGQPEETQYF
clone_size: NA
d_call: TRBD1
j_call: TRBJ2-5
cdr3_length: 15
v_call: TRBV28

cdr3_nt: TGTGCCAGCAGTCCTACAGGGCCAGATACGCAGTATTTT
cdr3_aa: CASSPTGPDTQYF
clone_size: NA
d_call: NA
j_call: TRBJ2-3
cdr3_length: 13
v_call: TRBV7-2

cdr3_nt: TGCATGGCGGAGGGGAACTATGGCTACACCTTC
cdr3_aa: CMAEGNYGYTF
clone_size: NA
d_call: NA
j_call: TRBJ1-2
cdr3_length: 11
v_call: TRBV20-1

cdr3_nt: TGTGCCAGCAGCTTGGACCCGGGGGTACGGGACACTGAAGCTTTCTTT
cdr3_aa: CASSLDPGVRDTEAFF
clone_size: NA
d_call: NA
j_call: TRBJ1-1
cdr3_length: 16
v_call: TRBV7-6

cdr3_nt: TGTGCCAGCAGTGAGGGGACAGTACCGAACACCGGGGAGCTGTTTTTT
cdr3_aa: CASSEGTVPNTGELFF
clone_size: NA
d_call: TRBD1
j_call: TRBJ2-2
cdr3_length: 16
v_call: TRBV2

cdr3_nt: TGTGCCAGCAGTTTAGGGACTGCTGATGGCTACACCTTC
cdr3_aa: CASSLGTADGYTF
clone_size: NA
d_call: NA
j_call: TRBJ1-2
cdr3_length: 13
v_call: TRBV27

cdr3_nt: TGTGCCAGCAGCCCGTCTAGCGGGAGGGCCTCCGGGGAGCTGTTTTTT
cdr3_aa: CASSPSSGRASGELFF
clone_size: NA
d_call: TRBD2
j_call: TRBJ2-2
cdr3_length: 16
v_call: TRBV4-2

cdr3_nt: TGTGCCAGCACTCCCGGGCGGGGGTCCCCTGGAAACACCATATATTTT
cdr3_aa: CASTPGRGSPGNTIYF
clone_size: NA
d_call: NA
j_call: TRBJ1-3
cdr3_length: 16
v_call: TRBV28

cdr3_nt: TGTGCCAGCAGTTTCCGGGAGCGATCGGGGGAGCTGTTTTTT
cdr3_aa: CASSFRERSGELFF
clone_size: NA
d_call: NA
j_call: TRBJ2-2
cdr3_length: 14
v_call: TRBV27

cdr3_nt: TGTGCCAGCAGTTTAGTGGGACAGGGGGCGTACGAGCAGTACTTC
cdr3_aa: CASSLVGQGAYEQYF
clone_size: NA
d_call: TRBD1
j_call: TRBJ2-7
cdr3_length: 15
v_call: TRBV28

cdr3_nt: TGTGCCAGCAGCTTCGACAGGGGTTCCTACGAGCAGTACTTC
cdr3_aa: CASSFDRGSYEQYF
clone_size: NA
d_call: TRBD1
j_call: TRBJ2-7
cdr3_length: 14
v_call: TRBV7-2

cdr3_nt: TGTGCCAGCAGTTCCCGGGATACCGGCTGGGAGCAGTACTTC
cdr3_aa: CASSSRDTGWEQYF
clone_size: few
d_call: NA
j_call: TRBJ2-7
cdr3_length: 14
v_call: TRBV5-4

cdr3_nt: TGTGCCAGCAGTATAAGGGCCAACGTCCTGACTTTC
cdr3_aa: CASSIRANVLTF
clone_size: NA
d_call: NA
j_call: TRBJ2-6
cdr3_length: 12
v_call: TRBV28

cdr3_nt: TGTGCCAGCTCACCACGATCGGGAGAGACTCCATACAATGAGCAGTTCTTC
cdr3_aa: CASSPRSGETPYNEQFF
clone_size: NA
d_call: NA
j_call: TRBJ2-1
cdr3_length: 17
v_call: TRBV18

cdr3_nt: TGTGCCAGCAGTTACGTTAGGACAGACACACAGTACTTC
cdr3_aa: CASSYVRTDTQYF
clone_size: NA
d_call: NA
j_call: TRBJ2-7
cdr3_length: 13
v_call: TRBV6-5

cdr3_nt: TGTGCCAGCACCTTGCGGTGGATTCAGTACTTC
cdr3_aa: CASTLRWIQYF
clone_size: NA
d_call: NA
j_call: TRBJ2-4
cdr3_length: 11
v_call: TRBV28

cdr3_nt: TGTGCCAGCAGCTATGGACAGCCAGCGAACACTGAAGCTTTCTTT
cdr3_aa: CASSYGQPANTEAFF
clone_size: NA
d_call: NA
j_call: TRBJ1-1
cdr3_length: 15
v_call: TRBV5-6

cdr3_nt: TGCAGCGTTGAAGATCTAAGTCTAGCGGGAGGGAACTCCTACAATGAGCAGTTCTTC
cdr3_aa: CSVEDLSLAGGNSYNEQFF
clone_size: NA
d_call: TRBD2
j_call: TRBJ2-1
cdr3_length: 19
v_call: TRBV29-1

cdr3_nt: TGTGCCAGCAGTTTATTGTACCCGGGACAGGGCGATGGCTACACCTTC
cdr3_aa: CASSLLYPGQGDGYTF
clone_size: NA
d_call: TRBD1
j_call: TRBJ1-2
cdr3_length: 16
v_call: TRBV28

cdr3_nt: TGCGCCAGCAGCTTGGGTCCCGTCTCCTACGAGCAGTACTTC
cdr3_aa: CASSLGPVSYEQYF
clone_size: NA
d_call: NA
j_call: TRBJ2-7
cdr3_length: 14
v_call: TRBV5-1

cdr3_nt: TGTGCCAGCAGTGCTCTGACAGGGGGCGGGAACACTGAAGCTTTCTTT
cdr3_aa: CASSALTGGGNTEAFF
clone_size: NA
d_call: TRBD1
j_call: TRBJ1-1
cdr3_length: 16
v_call: TRBV2

cdr3_nt: TGTGCCAGCAGCGGACGAGCGGGAGGCTCTGAGCAGTTCTTC
cdr3_aa: CASSGRAGGSEQFF
clone_size: NA
d_call: TRBD2
j_call: TRBJ2-1
cdr3_length: 14
v_call: TRBV7-6

cdr3_nt: TGTGCCACCAGCAGAGATTTTCGCGGGGGCCTGGGCGAGCAGCCCCAGCATTTT
cdr3_aa: CATSRDFRGGLGEQPQHF
clone_size: NA
d_call: NA
j_call: TRBJ1-5
cdr3_length: 18
v_call: TRBV15

cdr3_nt: TGTGCCAGCAGTTTAAGTGGGGGGATGGGCAATCAGCCCCAGCATTTT
cdr3_aa: CASSLSGGMGNQPQHF
clone_size: NA
d_call: NA
j_call: TRBJ1-5
cdr3_length: 16
v_call: TRBV28

cdr3_nt: TGTGCCAGCAGTTTATCTACAGGTAGCAATCAGCCCCAGCATTTT
cdr3_aa: CASSLSTGSNQPQHF
clone_size: few
d_call: NA
j_call: TRBJ1-5
cdr3_length: 15
v_call: TRBV27

cdr3_nt: TGTGCCAGCAGCCAAGGGAGGGTAAATCAGCCCCAGCATTTT
cdr3_aa: CASSQGRVNQPQHF
clone_size: NA
d_call: NA
j_call: TRBJ1-5
cdr3_length: 14
v_call: TRBV4-2

cdr3_nt: TGTGCCAGCAGTGAAAAGAGGGCAGCAACTAATGAAAAACTGTTTTTT
cdr3_aa: CASSEKRAATNEKLFF
clone_size: NA
d_call: NA
j_call: TRBJ1-4
cdr3_length: 16
v_call: TRBV2

cdr3_nt: TGCAGCGTTGAAGATCATAGCTACGAGCAGTACTTC
cdr3_aa: CSVEDHSYEQYF
clone_size: NA
d_call: NA
j_call: TRBJ2-7
cdr3_length: 12
v_call: TRBV29-1

cdr3_nt: TGTGCCAGCAGCCAGCGTAGCGGCGCGAACACCGGGGAGCTGTTTTTT
cdr3_aa: CASSQRSGANTGELFF
clone_size: NA
d_call: NA
j_call: TRBJ2-2
cdr3_length: 16
v_call: TRBV4-2

cdr3_nt: TGCGCCAGCAGCCCCTTTCCGGGACTCTTGGATGAGCAGTTCTTC
cdr3_aa: CASSPFPGLLDEQFF
clone_size: NA
d_call: NA
j_call: TRBJ2-1
cdr3_length: 15
v_call: TRBV5-1

cdr3_nt: TGTGCCAGCAGTCCCGCGACAGGGGGCATTTCCAATGAGCAGTTCTTC
cdr3_aa: CASSPATGGISNEQFF
clone_size: NA
d_call: TRBD1
j_call: TRBJ2-1
cdr3_length: 16
v_call: TRBV28